The TCR beta chain under discussion was sequenced for a study of control samples from healthy donors and cancer patients. The table came from immunoSEQ multiplex PCR; TCRdb's copy has only in-frame clones and leaves some out. The table shows tens of thousands of clones, with roughly 89% occurring only once. CDR1 MNHEY and CDR2 SVGAGI come from the germline V gene. This CDR3 has 15 amino acids. Trimming pared 5 bases from V and 7 bases from J, leaving 18 bases between. This sequence joins TRBV6-5 and TRBJ1-3; possibly TRBD1 for D (5 bases). The sequencing input was blood. The receptor was isolated from a man aged 25-45 years in good health. The CDR3 nucleotides are TGTGCCAGCAGTCCAGGGCTGGCTCTTTTGAACACCATATATTTT. It specifies CASSPGLALLNTIYF.